The 32 T cell receptor beta chains given below trace back to one sample, sequenced in a study of cytomegalovirus exposure and HLA in healthy donors. This PCR relied on a set of 60 Vbeta primers and 13 Jbeta primers. The method was immunoSEQ multiplex PCR; TCRdb's version includes in-frame clones alone and lacks a portion of them. The sample has 150,000 to 200,000 clones. What was sequenced was PBMCs. These TCRs come from a man aged 30 to 45 in good health and CMV-seronegative.

This chain links TRBV27 with TRBJ2-3; D ambiguous. V was pared by 3 bases and J by 4 bases, with 8 bases between. CDR1 MNHEY and CDR2 SMNVEV come from the germline V gene (reference sequence). CDR3 length equals 13 residues. The CDR3 DNA sequence: TGTGCCAGCAGTTTGGTACACGCAGATACGCAGTATTTT. It translates to CASSLVHADTQYF.

CDR3 sequence: CASSHGQGTDEQFF. The DNA for the CDR3 is TGCGCCAGCAGCCACGGACAGGGGACGGATGAGCAGTTCTTC. The rearrangement joins TRBV4-3 to TRBJ2-1; 9 bases align to TRBD1. V shed 3 bases and J 8 bases; nucleotides not matched to a gene: 5. This CDR3 spans 14 amino acids. Germline V gene data show CDR1 as LGHNA and CDR2 as YSLEER.

The gene calls are TRBV5-1 and TRBJ2-2; 13 bases align to TRBD2. The CDR3 is 18 amino acids. V trimming: 4 bases; J trimming: 4 bases; junction bases outside the gene matches: 10. Germline CDR1 and CDR2: SGHRS and YFSETQ. DNA for the CDR3: TGCGCCAGCAGCGTACAGACTAGCGGGGGGTTGAGCACCGGGGAGCTGTTTTTT. Its translation is CASSVQTSGGLSTGELFF.

V usage is TRBV18 and J usage is TRBJ1-2; D call uncertain. Trimming removed 0 bases from V and 2 bases from J, with 13 bases in between. The CDR3 runs to 16 residues. Germline-derived CDR1 and CDR2 are KGHSH and LQKENI. The CDR3 bases are TGTGCCAGCTCACCACCCTCGAGGGCGCTGAACTATGGCTACACCTTC. Its protein is CASSPPSRALNYGYTF.

This chain connects TRBV18 to TRBJ1-3, with a tentative D call TRBD1 (6 bases). Trimming stripped 3 bases from V and 2 bases from J, with 14 bases between. Germline V gives CDR1 KGHSH, CDR2 LQKENI. The CDR3 spans 16 residues. The CDR3 region is CASSPTEQGTGNTIYF. Written as DNA, the CDR3 is TGTGCCAGCTCACCGACTGAACAGGGTACTGGAAACACCATATATTTT.

This chain uses TRBV19 with TRBJ2-5; 11 bases fit TRBD2. The CDR3 has 17 residues. Trimming removed 1 base from V and 1 base from J; junction bases left unmatched: 5. Germline V gene data show CDR1 as LNHDA and CDR2 as SQIVND (reference sequence). In DNA form, the CDR3 reads TGTGCCAGTAGTATAGCTAGCGGGAGGCTGGGCCAAGAGACCCAGTACTTC. Protein product: CASSIASGRLGQETQYF. The complete variable domain, with remaining parts taken from reference TRBV19 and TRBJ2-5, reads DGGITQSPKYLFRKEGQNVTLSCEQNLNHDAMYWYRQDPGQGLRLIYYSQIVNDFQKGDIAEGYSVSREKKESFPLTVTSAQKNPTAFYLCASSIASGRLGQETQYFGPGTRLLVL.

About this clone itself: The sample contains more than one DNA sequence encoding this CDR3. The chain combines TRBV7-2 with TRBJ1-3, with TRBD1 matching 9 bases. Germline V lookup: CDR1 SGHTA, CDR2 FQGNSA. This CDR3 has 17 residues. V dropped 2 bases and J dropped 0; count of bases not matched to a gene: 5. The CDR3, as DNA: TGTGCCAGCAGCTTATCCGGGACAGGGTTCTCTGGAAACACCATATATTTT. Translating gives CASSLSGTGFSGNTIYF.

This chain joins TRBV27 and TRBJ2-7; 7 nucleotides match TRBD1. Germline CDR1 and CDR2: MNHEY and SMNVEV (reference sequence). Losses at the gene ends were 3 bases for V and 2 bases for J; bases not matched to a gene: 13. The CDR3 length is 17 residues. CDR3 sequence reads: CASSFETGLEGAYEQYF. CDR3 nucleotides: TGTGCCAGCAGTTTCGAGACAGGGTTAGAAGGGGCCTACGAGCAGTACTTC.

This chain connects TRBV2 to TRBJ1-2; TRBD1 aligns across 7 bases. J gave up 2 bases and V 4 bases, and 10 bases lay outside the gene matches. The CDR3 is 16 amino acids. The V gene's germline CDR1 is SNHLY and CDR2 FYNNEI. The CDR3 reads CASSGQGLFLNYGYTF. CDR3 DNA: TGTGCCAGCAGTGGACAGGGACTCTTCTTGAACTATGGCTACACCTTC.

The chain combines TRBV19 with TRBJ1-6; the D is unclear. CDR3 size: 19 residues. V lost 4 bases to trimming and J lost 9 bases, with 28 bases between them. CDR1 is LNHDA and CDR2 is SQIVND in the germline V gene (reference sequence). The CDR3 sequence is CASSRRQGTSQLSFSPLHF. CDR3 sequence (DNA): TGTGCCAGTAGTAGGCGACAAGGAACATCCCAGCTTTCCTTTTCACCCCTCCACTTT.

The V gene is TRBV6-1, the J gene TRBJ1-1, with unresolved D. Germline-derived CDR1 and CDR2 are MNHNS and SASEGT. The CDR3 contains 13 residues. Between the trimmed V and J ends, which lost 10 bases and 0 bases, there was a span of 12 bases. CDR3 sequence: CATSEILNTEAFF. As DNA, the CDR3 is TGTGCCACCTCAGAAATCTTGAACACTGAAGCTTTCTTT.

The rearrangement joins TRBV7-2 to TRBJ1-6; TRBD1 is a possible D gene (5 bases). Germline V CDR1 and CDR2: SGHTA, FQGNSA. This CDR3 has 11 residues. The V end lost 1 base, the J end lost 14 bases, and 6 bases lay between the germline ends. Written as DNA, the CDR3 is TGTGCCAGCAGCTTAGGGGGCTCCCTCCACTTT. Protein product: CASSLGGSLHF.

This chain links TRBV11-2 with TRBJ1-3, with TRBD1 matching 8 bases. This CDR3 region has 15 residues. V trimming: 5 bases; J trimming: 6 bases; junction bases outside the gene matches: 9. CDR1 and CDR2 (germline): SGHAT, FQNNGV. The CDR3, as DNA: TGTGCCAGCAGCGGACGACAGGGGTGGGAAAACACCATATATTTT. Amino acid sequence: CASSGRQGWENTIYF.

The chain employs TRBV6-5 and TRBJ1-2, with D perhaps matching TRBD1 (5 bases). V lost 2 bases and J 6 bases, leaving 16 bases between the germline ends. The CDR3 is 15 residues long. Germline V CDR1 and CDR2: MNHEY, SVGAGI. CDR3 DNA sequence: TGTGCCAGCAGTTACAGTTATAGGGGTGGGGATGGCTACACCTTC. Translated, it gives CASSYSYRGGDGYTF.

The V call is TRBV5-1, the J call TRBJ2-3, with 14 positions matching TRBD2. J was trimmed by 6 bases and V by 4 bases; bases with no gene match: 7. CDR3 size: 16 residues. The germline V gene encodes CDR1 SGHRS and CDR2 YFSETQ. The CDR3 DNA reads TGCGCCAGCAGCCTGTCGGGACTAGCGGGGGCGGATACGCAGTATTTT. Protein sequence: CASSLSGLAGADTQYF.

This chain links TRBV11-3 with TRBJ1-6; 9 bases line up with TRBD1. Looked up from germline, CDR1 is SGHNT and CDR2 is YENEEA. After removal of 5 bases from V and 7 bases from J, the junction contained 6 bases not matched to a gene. The CDR3 consists of 15 residues. The CDR3 here is CASSPWTGENSPLHF. CDR3 coding DNA: TGTGCCAGCAGCCCCTGGACAGGGGAAAATTCACCCCTCCACTTT. Together with reference TRBV11-3 and TRBJ1-6, the CDR3 gives the full variable domain: EAGVVQSPRYKIIEKKQPVAFWCNPISGHNTLYWYLQNLGQGPELLIRYENEEAVDDSQLPKDRFSAERLKGVDSTLKIQPAELGDSAVYLCASSPWTGENSPLHFGNGTRLTVT.

The J gene is TRBJ2-1, the V gene TRBV5-1; a possible D gene is TRBD1 (6 bases). Trimming cost V 0 bases and J 8 bases, with 12 bases left between them. The CDR3 has 14 residues. Germline CDR1 and CDR2: SGHRS and YFSETQ. CDR3 loop: CASSLERTDDEQFF. CDR3 sequence (DNA): TGCGCCAGCAGCTTGGAGAGGACAGATGATGAGCAGTTCTTC.

The CDR3 reads CASSLGSGATPPYEQYF. The CDR3 coding sequence is TGTGCCAGCAGCTTGGGAAGTGGGGCAACTCCTCCCTACGAGCAGTACTTC. The chain is built from TRBV5-6 and TRBJ2-5, with D possibly TRBD1 on 5 matching bases. With the DNA end fitting TRBJ2-7 better, the J assignment may be wrong. This CDR3 comprises 17 residues. The germline gives CDR1 SGHDT, CDR2 YYEEEE.

The rearrangement joins TRBV5-8 to TRBJ1-2; D is unclear. The germline gives CDR1 SGHTS, CDR2 YDEGEE. The germline V and J ends were trimmed by 3 bases and 5 bases, with 14 bases remaining between them. CDR3 length: 14 amino acids. This CDR3 is CASSSMQIQYGYTF. The CDR3 DNA sequence: TGTGCCAGCAGCTCGATGCAGATACAGTATGGCTACACCTTC.

The J gene is TRBJ2-1, the V gene TRBV7-2, with a tentative D call TRBD2 (5 bases). Trimming took 5 bases from V and 9 from J, leaving 23 bases between them. The CDR3 sequence is 16 residues long. Germline-derived CDR1 and CDR2 are SGHTA and FQGNSA. DNA of the CDR3: TGTGCCAGCAGCCCCGGTCAGCTTTCCCGAGAGGGTGAGCAGTTCTTC. It translates to CASSPGQLSREGEQFF.

The chain has TRBV6-5 and TRBJ1-1; a possible D gene is TRBD1 (6 bases). There are 14 residues in the CDR3. The germline gives CDR1 MNHEY, CDR2 SVGAGI. V was clipped by 5 bases and J by 4 bases, with 14 bases between them. The CDR3 region is CASSRQASSTEAFF. The DNA of the CDR3 is TGTGCCAGCAGTCGACAGGCATCGAGCACTGAAGCTTTCTTT.

The J gene is TRBJ2-7, the V gene TRBV28; the match to TRBD2 covers 7 bases. Germline assignment: CDR1 MDHEN and CDR2 SYDVKM. Unmatched junction bases numbered 4, after V lost 2 bases and J lost 0 bases. The CDR3 spans 15 residues. CDR3 sequence: CASSLGGDHSYEQYF. The CDR3 DNA is TGTGCCAGCAGTTTAGGGGGGGACCACTCCTACGAGCAGTACTTC.

The chain carries TRBV7-9 and TRBJ1-1, with D possibly being TRBD1 (6 bases). Trimming removed 4 bases from V and 2 bases from J, with 11 bases in between. CDR3 length: 14 residues. Germline V lookup: CDR1 SEHNR, CDR2 FQNEAQ (reference sequence). The CDR3 is CASSSLDSNTEAFF. The CDR3 bases are TGTGCCAGCAGCTCATTGGACAGCAACACTGAAGCTTTCTTT.

This rearrangement joins TRBV9 to TRBJ2-1, with 11 positions matching TRBD2. V was clipped by 4 bases and J by 6 bases; unmatched bases: 6. Germline lookup yields CDR1 SGDLS and CDR2 YYNGEE. This CDR3 is built from 15 residues. The CDR3 reads CASSLPGTSGNEQFF. Written as DNA, the CDR3 is TGTGCCAGCAGCCTGCCCGGGACTAGCGGCAATGAGCAGTTCTTC.

J is TRBJ2-1 and V is TRBV7-8, with TRBD2 matching over 10 bases. The CDR3 is 16 residues long. After removal of 4 bases from V and 2 bases from J, the junction contained 5 bases not matched to a gene. Germline V gives CDR1 SGHVS, CDR2 FQNEAQ. The CDR3: CASSSRTSGTYNEQFF. In nucleotides, the CDR3 is TGTGCCAGCAGCTCGCGGACTAGCGGAACCTACAATGAGCAGTTCTTC. The whole variable domain, filled in from reference TRBV7-8 and TRBJ2-1, reads GAGVSQSPRYKVAKRGQDVALRCDPISGHVSLFWYQQALGQGPEFLTYFQNEAQLDKSGLPSDRFFAERPEGSVSTLKIQRTQQEDSAVYLCASSSRTSGTYNEQFFGPGTRLTVL.

The chain is built from TRBV5-4 and TRBJ2-7, with 10 bases aligning to TRBD2. V shed 0 bases and J 3 bases; nucleotides not matched to a gene: 0. The CDR3 runs 14 residues. The germline V gene encodes CDR1 SGHNT and CDR2 YYREEE (reference sequence). The CDR3 reads CASSLASGGYEQYF. In nucleotides, the CDR3 is TGTGCCAGCAGCTTGGCTAGCGGGGGCTACGAGCAGTACTTC.

The rearrangement joins TRBV27 to TRBJ2-1; 7 nucleotides agree with TRBD2. The CDR3 sequence is 14 residues long. The V gene end was trimmed by 2 bases and the J gene end by 4 bases; junction bases not matched to a gene: 2. Germline CDR1 is MNHEY and CDR2 is SMNVEV (reference sequence). In DNA form, the CDR3 reads TGTGCCAGCAGTTTAGGGCGGGGGTACAATGAGCAGTTCTTC. It specifies CASSLGRGYNEQFF.

The chain joins TRBV18 to TRBJ2-3; the D is unclear. The length of the CDR3 is 12 residues. Germline V gene lookup returns CDR1 KGHSH and CDR2 LQKENI. Trimming shortened V by 1 base and J by 11 bases, and 10 bases separated the two germline ends. The CDR3 DNA is TGTGCCAGCTCACCACTTGAGACTGAGCAGTATTTT. Encoded protein: CASSPLETEQYF.

The gene calls are TRBV11-2 and TRBJ2-3; TRBD1 is a possible D gene (6 bases). The CDR3 consists of 15 residues. The V end lost 4 bases, the J end lost 4 bases, and 15 bases lay between the germline ends. The germline V gene encodes CDR1 SGHAT and CDR2 FQNNGV. Written as DNA, the CDR3 is TGTGCCAGCAGCTGGAGCACAGGGCGAGCAGATACGCAGTATTTT. Its protein product is CASSWSTGRADTQYF. Variable domain in full (rest from reference TRBV11-2 and TRBJ2-3): EAGVAQSPRYKIIEKRQSVAFWCNPISGHATLYWYQQILGQGPKLLIQFQNNGVVDDSQLPKDRFSAERLKGVDSTLKIQPAKLEDSAVYLCASSWSTGRADTQYFGPGTRLTVL.

The chain recombines TRBV27 with TRBJ2-3; 10 bases map to TRBD2. Germline-derived CDR1 and CDR2 are MNHEY and SMNVEV (reference sequence). Trimming cost V 2 bases and J 2 bases; bases outside gene matches: 7. This CDR3 has 17 residues. The CDR3 here is CASSLPGLAEHTDTQYF. The CDR3 nucleotides are TGTGCCAGCAGTTTACCCGGACTAGCGGAACACACAGATACGCAGTATTTT.

This chain joins TRBV7-2 and TRBJ2-1; 15 bases are a match to TRBD2. J was trimmed by 10 bases and V by 6 bases; bases with no gene match: 10. Germline lookup yields CDR1 SGHTA and CDR2 FQGNSA. The CDR3 extends over 16 amino acids. The CDR3 loop is CASRSAGLAGGTEQFF. In DNA form, the CDR3 reads TGTGCCAGCAGGAGTGCGGGACTAGCGGGGGGTACCGAGCAGTTCTTC.

V is TRBV28 and J is TRBJ1-4; 8 bases fit TRBD1. The CDR3 totals 14 residues. Germline V gene sequence: CDR1 MDHEN, CDR2 SYDVKM. The V and J ends lost 6 bases and 8 bases, in that order; junction bases with no gene match: 8. The CDR3: CASRQDREFEKLFF. The CDR3 DNA reads as TGTGCCAGCAGACAGGACAGGGAGTTCGAAAAACTGTTTTTT.